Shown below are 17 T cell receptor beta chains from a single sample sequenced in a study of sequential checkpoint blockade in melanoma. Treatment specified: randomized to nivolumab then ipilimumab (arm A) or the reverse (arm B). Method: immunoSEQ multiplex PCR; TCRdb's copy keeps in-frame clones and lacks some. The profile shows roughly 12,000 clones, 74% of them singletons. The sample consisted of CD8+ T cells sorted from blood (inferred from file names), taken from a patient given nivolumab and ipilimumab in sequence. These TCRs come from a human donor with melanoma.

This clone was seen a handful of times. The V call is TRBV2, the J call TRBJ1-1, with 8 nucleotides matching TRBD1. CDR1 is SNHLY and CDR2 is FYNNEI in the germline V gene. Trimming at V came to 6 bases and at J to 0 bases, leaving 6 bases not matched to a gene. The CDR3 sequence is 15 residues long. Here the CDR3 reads CASRGTGEVNTEAFF. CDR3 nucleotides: TGTGCCAGCAGAGGGACAGGCGAAGTGAACACTGAAGCTTTCTTT.

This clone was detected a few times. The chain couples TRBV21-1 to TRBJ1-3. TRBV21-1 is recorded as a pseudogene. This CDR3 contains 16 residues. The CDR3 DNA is TGTGCCAGCAGCAAACTCCCTGGGGCGCGGGGATGGGGCATATATTTT. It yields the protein CASSKLPGARGWGIYF.

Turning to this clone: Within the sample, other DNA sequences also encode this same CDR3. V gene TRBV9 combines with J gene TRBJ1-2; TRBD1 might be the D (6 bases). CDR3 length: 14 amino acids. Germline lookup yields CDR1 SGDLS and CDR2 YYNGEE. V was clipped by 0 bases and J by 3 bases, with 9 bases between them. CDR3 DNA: TGTGCCAGCAGCGTAGGTGCAGGGGACTATGGCTACACCTTC. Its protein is CASSVGAGDYGYTF. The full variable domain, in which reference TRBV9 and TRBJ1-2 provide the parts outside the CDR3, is DSGVTQTPKHLITATGQRVTLRCSPRSGDLSVYWYQQSLDQGLQFLIQYYNGEERAKGNILERFSAQQFPDLHSELNLSSLELGDSALYFCASSVGAGDYGYTFGSGTRLTVV.

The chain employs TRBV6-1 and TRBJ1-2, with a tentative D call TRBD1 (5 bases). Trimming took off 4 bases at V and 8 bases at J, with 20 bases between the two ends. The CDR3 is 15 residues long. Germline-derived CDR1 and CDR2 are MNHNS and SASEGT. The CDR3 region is CASSGLRDSFSGYTF. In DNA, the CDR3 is TGTGCCAGCAGTGGTCTACGGGACTCCTTTTCAGGCTACACCTTC.

DNA of the CDR3: TGTGCCAGCAGTTTAGGTGCTTCGCGGTACAATGAGCAGTTCTTC. It is translated as CASSLGASRYNEQFF. The gene calls are TRBV28 and TRBJ2-1; D gene uncertain. Germline-derived CDR1 and CDR2 are MDHEN and SYDVKM. V shed 2 bases and J shed 4 bases, with 12 bases lying between them. The CDR3 totals 15 residues.

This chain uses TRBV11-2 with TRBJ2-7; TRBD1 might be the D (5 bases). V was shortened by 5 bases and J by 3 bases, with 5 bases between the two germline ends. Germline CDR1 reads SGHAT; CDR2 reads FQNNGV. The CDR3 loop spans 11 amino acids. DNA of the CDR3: TGTGCCAGCAGCGACAGCTACGAGCAGTACTTC. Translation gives CASSDSYEQYF.

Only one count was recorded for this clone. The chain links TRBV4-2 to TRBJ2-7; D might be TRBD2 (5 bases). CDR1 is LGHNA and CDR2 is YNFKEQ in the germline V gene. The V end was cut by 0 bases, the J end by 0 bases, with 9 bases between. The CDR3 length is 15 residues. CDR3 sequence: CASSQDTGSSYEQYF. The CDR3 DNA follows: TGTGCCAGCAGCCAAGATACGGGGAGCTCCTACGAGCAGTACTTC.

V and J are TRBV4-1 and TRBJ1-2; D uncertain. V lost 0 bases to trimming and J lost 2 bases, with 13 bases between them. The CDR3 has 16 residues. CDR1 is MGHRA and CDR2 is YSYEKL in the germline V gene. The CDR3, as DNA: TGCGCCAGCAGCCAAGAGATGGGAGGGCGGAACTATGGCTACACCTTC. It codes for CASSQEMGGRNYGYTF.

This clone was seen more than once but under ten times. The CDR3 DNA reads TGTGCCAGCAGCCCCCACGCGACAGGGGTTAATCAGCCCCAGCATTTT. Its protein is CASSPHATGVNQPQHF. This rearrangement joins TRBV9 to TRBJ1-5, with 8 bases that match TRBD1. The CDR3 length is 16 residues. V shed 4 bases, J shed 4 bases, and the junction held 10 bases outside the gene matches. Germline V gene sequence: CDR1 SGDLS, CDR2 YYNGEE.

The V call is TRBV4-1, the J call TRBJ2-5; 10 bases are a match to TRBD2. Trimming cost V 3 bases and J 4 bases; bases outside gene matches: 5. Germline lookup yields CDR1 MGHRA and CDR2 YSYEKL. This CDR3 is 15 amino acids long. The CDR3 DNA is TGCGCCAGCAGCCATCCTAGCGGGGGCCGAGAGACCCAGTACTTC. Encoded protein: CASSHPSGGRETQYF.

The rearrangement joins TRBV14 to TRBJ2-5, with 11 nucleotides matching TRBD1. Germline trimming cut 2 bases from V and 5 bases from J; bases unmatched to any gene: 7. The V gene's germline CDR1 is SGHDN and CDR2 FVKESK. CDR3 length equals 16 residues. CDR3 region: CASSQFGQGARETQYF. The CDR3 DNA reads TGTGCCAGCAGCCAATTCGGACAGGGGGCAAGGGAGACCCAGTACTTC.

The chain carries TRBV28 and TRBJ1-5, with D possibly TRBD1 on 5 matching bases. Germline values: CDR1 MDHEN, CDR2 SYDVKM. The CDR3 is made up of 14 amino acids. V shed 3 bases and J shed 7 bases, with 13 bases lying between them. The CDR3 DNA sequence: TGTGCCAGCAGTTTGGGGGAGGTAAGGCAGCCCCAGCATTTT. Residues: CASSLGEVRQPQHF.

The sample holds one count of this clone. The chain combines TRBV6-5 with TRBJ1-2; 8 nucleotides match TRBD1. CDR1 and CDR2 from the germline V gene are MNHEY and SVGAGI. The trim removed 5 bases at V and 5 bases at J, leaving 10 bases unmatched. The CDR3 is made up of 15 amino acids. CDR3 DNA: TGTGCCAGCAGTGCCCGGACAGGGCTAGGGTATGGCTACACCTTC. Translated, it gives CASSARTGLGYGYTF.

The CDR3 bases are TGTGCCACCAGCCACTCGGAGCGGAGGTCCTACGAGCAGTACTTC. Its protein product is CATSHSERRSYEQYF. The chain joins TRBV15 to TRBJ2-7, with D perhaps matching TRBD2 (5 bases). Germline lookup yields CDR1 LNHNV and CDR2 YYDKDF (reference sequence). The CDR3 is made up of 15 amino acids. Between the trimmed V and J ends, which lost 5 bases and 1 base, there was a span of 15 bases. Supplemented by reference TRBV15 and TRBJ2-7, the full variable domain reads DAMVIQNPRYQVTQFGKPVTLSCSQTLNHNVMYWYQQKSSQAPKLLFHYYDKDFNNEADTPDNFQSRRPNTSFCFLDIRSPGLGDTAMYLCATSHSERRSYEQYFGPGTRLTVT.

The CDR3 loop reads CASSAAYRGETQYF. The CDR3 nucleotides are TGTGCCAGCAGCGCGGCCTACAGGGGAGAGACCCAGTACTTC. This chain connects TRBV7-9 to TRBJ2-5, with 7 bases lining up with TRBD1. V lost 5 bases to trimming and J lost 4 bases; unmatched junction nucleotides: 7. The CDR3 is 14 residues long. CDR1 SEHNR and CDR2 FQNEAQ come from the germline V gene (reference sequence).

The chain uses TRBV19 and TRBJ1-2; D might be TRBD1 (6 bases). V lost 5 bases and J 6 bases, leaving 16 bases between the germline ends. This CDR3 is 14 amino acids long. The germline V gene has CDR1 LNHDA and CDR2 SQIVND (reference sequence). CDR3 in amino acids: CASSPKTGLNGYTF. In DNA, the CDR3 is TGTGCCAGTAGTCCCAAAACAGGGCTCAATGGCTACACCTTC.

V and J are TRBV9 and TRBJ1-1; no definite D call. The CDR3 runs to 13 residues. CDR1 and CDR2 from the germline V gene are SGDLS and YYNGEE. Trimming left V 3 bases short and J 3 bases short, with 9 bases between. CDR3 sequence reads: CASSGGYYTEAFF. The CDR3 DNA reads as TGTGCCAGCAGCGGAGGATACTACACTGAAGCTTTCTTT.